Sequencing of this TCR beta chain was carried out in a study of T cells in Graves' hyperthyroidism and ophthalmopathy. Findings and limits, study-wide: Model-based prediction identified ophthalmopathy a median approximately 6.2 months prior to its onset. A model built on 13 V-J features separated ophthalmopathy from stable hyperthyroidism.

Ophthalmopathy patients had moderate-to-severe active disease, CAS ≥3, NOSPECS ≥4, and disease duration under 3 months. Uncontrolled infection, other autoimmune disease, pregnancy and lactation each barred patients from inclusion. Concerning this clonotype itself: As yet, its antigen is unknown.

Amplified TCR beta CDR3 regions came from RNA transcripts. RT-PCR in the first round (using the HTBI primer set) targeted the TCR CDR3. TCRdb ran MiXCR on the multiplex PCR reads and lists one entry per CDR3 protein. This sample has about 460,000 distinct CDR3 sequences; about 22% occur once, and the top ten carry about 49%. The receptor was isolated from a woman aged 70-85 years with Graves' ophthalmopathy. The sample taken for sequencing was blood.

CDR3 in DNA: TGCGCCAGCAGTCCATTCTCAGACAGGACCTACGAGCAGTACTTC. Its translation is CASSPFSDRTYEQYF. V usage is TRBV5-1 and J usage is TRBJ2-7; D might be TRBD1 (6 bases). The length of the CDR3 is 15 residues. Germline V CDR1 and CDR2: SGHRS, YFSETQ. The V gene lost 5 bases and the J gene lost 2 bases, with 17 bases spanning the gap.